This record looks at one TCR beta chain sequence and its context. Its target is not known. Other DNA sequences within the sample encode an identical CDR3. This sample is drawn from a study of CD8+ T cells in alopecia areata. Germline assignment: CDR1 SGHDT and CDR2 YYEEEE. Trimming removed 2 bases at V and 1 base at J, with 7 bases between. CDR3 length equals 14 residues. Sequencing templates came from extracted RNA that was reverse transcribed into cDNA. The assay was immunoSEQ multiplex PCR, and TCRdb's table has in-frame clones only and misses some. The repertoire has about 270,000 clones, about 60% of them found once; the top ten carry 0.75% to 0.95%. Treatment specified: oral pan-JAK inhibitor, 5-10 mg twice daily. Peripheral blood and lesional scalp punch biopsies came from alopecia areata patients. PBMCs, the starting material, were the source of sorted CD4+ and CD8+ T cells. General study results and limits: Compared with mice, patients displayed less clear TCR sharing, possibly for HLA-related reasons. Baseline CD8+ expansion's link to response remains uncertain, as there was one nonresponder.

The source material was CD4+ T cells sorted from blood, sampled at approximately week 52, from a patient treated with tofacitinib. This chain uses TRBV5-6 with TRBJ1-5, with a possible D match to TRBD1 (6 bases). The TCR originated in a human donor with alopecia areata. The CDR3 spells CASSFGQSNQPQHF. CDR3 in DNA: TGTGCCAGCAGCTTCGGACAGAGCAATCAGCCCCAGCATTTT. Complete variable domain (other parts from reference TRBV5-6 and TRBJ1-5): DAGVTQSPTHLIKTRGQQVTLRCSPKSGHDTVSWYQQALGQGPQFIFQYYEEEERQRGNFPDRFSGHQFPNYSSELNVNALLLGDSALYLCASSFGQSNQPQHFGDGTRLSIL.